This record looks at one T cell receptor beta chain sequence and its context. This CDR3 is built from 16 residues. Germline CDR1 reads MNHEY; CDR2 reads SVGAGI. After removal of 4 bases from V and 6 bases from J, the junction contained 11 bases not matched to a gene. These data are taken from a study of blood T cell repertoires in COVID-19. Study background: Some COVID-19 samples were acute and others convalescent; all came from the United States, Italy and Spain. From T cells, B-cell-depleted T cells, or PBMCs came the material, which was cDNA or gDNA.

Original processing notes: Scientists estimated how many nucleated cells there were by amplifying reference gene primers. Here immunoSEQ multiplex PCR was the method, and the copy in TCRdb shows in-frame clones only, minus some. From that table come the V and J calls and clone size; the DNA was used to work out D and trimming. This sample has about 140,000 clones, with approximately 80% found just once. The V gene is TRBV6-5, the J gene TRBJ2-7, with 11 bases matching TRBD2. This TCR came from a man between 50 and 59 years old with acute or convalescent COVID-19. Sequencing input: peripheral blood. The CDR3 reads CASSSNLAGGRGEQYF. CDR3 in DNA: TGTGCCAGCAGTTCTAACCTAGCGGGGGGACGGGGCGAGCAGTACTTC.